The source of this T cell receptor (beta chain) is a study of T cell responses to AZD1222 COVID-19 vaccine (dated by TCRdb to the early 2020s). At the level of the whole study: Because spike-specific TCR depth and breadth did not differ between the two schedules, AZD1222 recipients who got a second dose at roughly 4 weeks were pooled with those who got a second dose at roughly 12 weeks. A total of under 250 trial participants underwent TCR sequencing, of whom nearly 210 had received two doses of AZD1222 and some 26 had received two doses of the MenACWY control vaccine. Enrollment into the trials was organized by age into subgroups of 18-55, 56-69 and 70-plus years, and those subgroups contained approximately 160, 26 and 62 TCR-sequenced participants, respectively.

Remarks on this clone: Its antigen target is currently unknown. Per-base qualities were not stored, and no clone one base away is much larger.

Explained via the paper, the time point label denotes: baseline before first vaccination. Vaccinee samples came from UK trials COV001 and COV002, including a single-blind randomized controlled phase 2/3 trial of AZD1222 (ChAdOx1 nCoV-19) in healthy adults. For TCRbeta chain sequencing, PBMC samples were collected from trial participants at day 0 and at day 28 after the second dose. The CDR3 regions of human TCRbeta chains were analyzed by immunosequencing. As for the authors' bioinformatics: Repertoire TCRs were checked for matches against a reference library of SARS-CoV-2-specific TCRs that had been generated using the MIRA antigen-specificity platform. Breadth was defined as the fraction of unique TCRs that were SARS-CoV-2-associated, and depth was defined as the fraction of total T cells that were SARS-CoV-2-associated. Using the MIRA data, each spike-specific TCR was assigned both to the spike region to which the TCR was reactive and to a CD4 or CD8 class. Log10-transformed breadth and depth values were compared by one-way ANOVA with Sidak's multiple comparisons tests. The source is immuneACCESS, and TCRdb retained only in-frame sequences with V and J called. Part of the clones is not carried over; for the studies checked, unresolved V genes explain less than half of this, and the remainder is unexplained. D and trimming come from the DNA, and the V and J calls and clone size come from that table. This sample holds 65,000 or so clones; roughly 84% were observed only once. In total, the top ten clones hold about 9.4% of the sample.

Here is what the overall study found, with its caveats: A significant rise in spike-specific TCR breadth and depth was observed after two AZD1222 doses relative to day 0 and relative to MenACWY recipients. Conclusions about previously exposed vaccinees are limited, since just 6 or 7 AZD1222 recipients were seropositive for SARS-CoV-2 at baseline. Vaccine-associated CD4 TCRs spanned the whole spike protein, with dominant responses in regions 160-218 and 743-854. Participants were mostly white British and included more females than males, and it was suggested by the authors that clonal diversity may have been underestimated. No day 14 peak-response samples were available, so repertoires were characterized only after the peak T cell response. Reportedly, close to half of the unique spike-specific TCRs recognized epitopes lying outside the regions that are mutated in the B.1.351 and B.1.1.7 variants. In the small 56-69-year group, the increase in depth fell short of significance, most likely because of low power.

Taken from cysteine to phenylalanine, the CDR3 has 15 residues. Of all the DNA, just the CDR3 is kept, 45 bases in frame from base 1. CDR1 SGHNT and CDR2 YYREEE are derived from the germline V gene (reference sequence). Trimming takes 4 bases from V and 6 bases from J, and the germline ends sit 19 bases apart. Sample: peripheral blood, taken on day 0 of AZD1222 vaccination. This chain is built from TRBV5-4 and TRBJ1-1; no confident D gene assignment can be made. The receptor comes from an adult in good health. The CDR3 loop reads CASSPTPNPGAEAFF. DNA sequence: TGTGCCAGCAGCCCGACCCCCAACCCGGGCGCTGAAGCTTTCTTT.